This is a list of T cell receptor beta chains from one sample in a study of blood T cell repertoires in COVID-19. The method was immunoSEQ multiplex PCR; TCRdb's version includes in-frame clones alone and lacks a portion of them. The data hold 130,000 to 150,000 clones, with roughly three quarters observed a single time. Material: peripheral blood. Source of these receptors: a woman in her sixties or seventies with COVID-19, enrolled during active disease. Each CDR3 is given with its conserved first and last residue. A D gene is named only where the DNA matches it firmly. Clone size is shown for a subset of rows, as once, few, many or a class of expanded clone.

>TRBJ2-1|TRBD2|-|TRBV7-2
CASSPYRTSGGARVFF
TGTGCCAGCAGCCCTTATCGGACTAGCGGGGGGGCCCGGGTGTTCTTC
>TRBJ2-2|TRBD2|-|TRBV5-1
CASSSGLAGEDGELFF
TGCGCCAGCAGCTCAGGACTAGCGGGGGAGGACGGGGAGCTGTTTTTT
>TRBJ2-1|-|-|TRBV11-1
CASSSQGHEQFF
TGTGCCAGCAGCTCACAGGGCCATGAGCAGTTCTTC
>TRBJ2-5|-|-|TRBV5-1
CASSPGGQETQYF
TGCGCCAGCAGCCCCGGGGGCCAAGAGACCCAGTACTTC
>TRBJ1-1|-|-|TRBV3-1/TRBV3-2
CASSQVVLGVGEAFF
TGTGCCAGCAGCCAAGTAGTTTTAGGGGTCGGAGAAGCTTTCTTT
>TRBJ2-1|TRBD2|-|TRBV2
CATQGGRTYNEQFF
TGTGCCACCCAGGGAGGGAGAACCTACAATGAGCAGTTCTTC
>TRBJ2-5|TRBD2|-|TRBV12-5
CASGLAGSETQYF
TGTGCTAGTGGACTAGCGGGGTCGGAGACCCAGTACTTC
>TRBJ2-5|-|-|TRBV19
CASTKRHGGGTQYF
TGTGCCAGTACCAAGCGACATGGAGGTGGGACCCAGTACTTC
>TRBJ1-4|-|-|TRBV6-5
CASKTGQPNEKLFF
TGTGCCAGCAAAACGGGACAACCGAATGAAAAACTGTTTTTT
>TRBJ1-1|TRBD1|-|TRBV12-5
CASGLVLGTGGDGNTEAFF
TGTGCTAGTGGTTTGGTACTCGGGACAGGGGGCGACGGGAACACTGAAGCTTTCTTT
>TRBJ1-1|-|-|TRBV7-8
CASSLAAGPMNTEAFF
TGTGCCAGCAGCTTAGCGGCAGGGCCCATGAACACTGAAGCTTTCTTT
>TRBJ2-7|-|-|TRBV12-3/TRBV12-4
CASSLVHYEQYF
TGTGCCAGCAGTTTAGTCCACTACGAGCAGTACTTC
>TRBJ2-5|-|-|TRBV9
CASSVEATRQETQYF
TGTGCCAGCAGCGTAGAGGCCACCAGGCAAGAGACCCAGTACTTC
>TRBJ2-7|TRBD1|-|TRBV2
CASTSEAGGNEQYF
TGTGCCAGCACCTCTGAGGCAGGGGGCAACGAGCAGTACTTC
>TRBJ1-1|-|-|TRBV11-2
CASSFRLGTEAFF
TGTGCCAGCAGCTTCCGCCTCGGCACTGAAGCTTTCTTT
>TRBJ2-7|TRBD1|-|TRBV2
CASSDPGTDYEQYF
TGTGCCAGCAGTGACCCCGGGACAGACTACGAGCAGTACTTC
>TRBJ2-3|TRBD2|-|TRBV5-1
CASSNGLAADTQYF
TGCGCCAGCAGCAACGGACTAGCGGCAGATACGCAGTATTTT
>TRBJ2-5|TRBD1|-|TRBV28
CASRVQGAGETQYF
TGTGCCAGCAGGGTACAGGGGGCAGGGGAGACCCAGTACTTC
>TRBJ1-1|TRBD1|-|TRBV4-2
CASSPGQSNTEAFF
TGTGCCAGCAGCCCGGGACAGAGTAACACTGAAGCTTTCTTT
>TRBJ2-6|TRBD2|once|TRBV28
CASSLRLAGVVGANVLTF
TGTGCCAGCAGTCTTCGACTAGCGGGGGTAGTGGGGGCCAACGTCCTGACTTTC
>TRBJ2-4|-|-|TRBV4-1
CANEVPPNIQYF
TGCGCCAACGAGGTTCCGCCAAACATTCAGTACTTC
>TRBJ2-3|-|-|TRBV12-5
CASGPSAPSTDTQYF
TGTGCTAGTGGCCCGAGCGCCCCTAGCACAGATACGCAGTATTTT
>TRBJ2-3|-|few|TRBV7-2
CASSLSRASTDTQYF
TGTGCCAGCAGCTTATCCAGGGCTAGCACAGATACGCAGTATTTT
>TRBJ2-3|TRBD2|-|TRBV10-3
CPPFRAGGTDTQYF
TGTCCGCCATTCCGGGCGGGGGGCACAGATACGCAGTATTTT
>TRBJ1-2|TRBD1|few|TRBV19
CASSPTGGQANYGYTF
TGTGCCAGTAGTCCCACGGGGGGACAGGCTAACTATGGCTACACCTTC
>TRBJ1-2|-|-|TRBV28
CASSLRGGYTF
TGTGCCAGCAGTTTGCGGGGTGGCTACACCTTC
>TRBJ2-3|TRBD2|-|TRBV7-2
CASSLGLAGGTGDTQYF
TGTGCCAGCAGCTTAGGACTAGCGGGGGGAACGGGAGATACGCAGTATTTT
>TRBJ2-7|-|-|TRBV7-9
CASSPRGDEQYF
TGTGCCAGCAGCCCCAGGGGCGACGAGCAGTACTTC
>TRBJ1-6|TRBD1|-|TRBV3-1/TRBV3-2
CASSRTGGNSPLHF
TGTGCCAGCAGCCGGACAGGGGGGAATTCACCCCTCCACTTT
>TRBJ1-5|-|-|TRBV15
CATSLRDSGFYSNQPQHF
TGTGCCACCAGTCTCCGGGACTCAGGTTTTTATAGCAATCAGCCCCAGCATTTT
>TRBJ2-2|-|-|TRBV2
CASTYGQSANTGELFF
TGTGCCAGCACCTACGGACAGTCCGCGAACACCGGGGAGCTGTTTTTT
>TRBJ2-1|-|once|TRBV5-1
CASSSSTGNSYNEQFF
TGCGCCAGCAGCTCCTCAACAGGTAATTCCTACAATGAGCAGTTCTTC
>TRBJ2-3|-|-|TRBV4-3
CASSQEVFGGADTQYF
TGCGCCAGCAGCCAAGAAGTCTTCGGGGGAGCAGATACGCAGTATTTT
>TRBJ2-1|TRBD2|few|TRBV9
CASSVALTSGGGGYEQFF
TGTGCCAGCAGCGTAGCTCTCACTAGCGGGGGAGGGGGCTATGAGCAGTTCTTC
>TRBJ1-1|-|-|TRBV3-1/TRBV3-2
CASSQGTVNTEAFF
TGTGCCAGCAGCCAAGGGACAGTGAACACTGAAGCTTTCTTT
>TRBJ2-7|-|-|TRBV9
CASSRQGQPSYEQYF
TGTGCCAGCAGCCGACAAGGACAGCCTTCCTACGAGCAGTACTTC
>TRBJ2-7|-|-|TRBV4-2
CASTTKAAGVDYEQYF
TGTGCCAGCACTACCAAGGCCGCAGGGGTTGATTACGAGCAGTACTTC
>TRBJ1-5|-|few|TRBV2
CASSESGATQPQHF
TGTGCCAGCAGTGAAAGCGGGGCGACGCAGCCCCAGCATTTT
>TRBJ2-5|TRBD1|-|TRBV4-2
CASSLSTGLGETQYF
TGTGCCAGCAGCCTCTCGACAGGGCTGGGGGAGACCCAGTACTTC
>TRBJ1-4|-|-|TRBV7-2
CARPTGYEKLFF
TGTGCCCGGCCCACGGGGTACGAAAAACTGTTTTTT
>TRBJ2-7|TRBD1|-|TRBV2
CASKPDRVNYEQYF
TGTGCCAGTAAACCCGACAGGGTCAACTACGAGCAGTACTTC
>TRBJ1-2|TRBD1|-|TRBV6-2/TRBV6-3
CASSPSGRGQGPNYGYTF
TGTGCCAGCAGTCCATCGGGCAGGGGGCAGGGTCCAAACTATGGCTACACCTTC
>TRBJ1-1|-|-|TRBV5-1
CASSLEGFRGNTEAFF
TGCGCCAGCAGCTTGGAGGGCTTCAGGGGTAACACTGAAGCTTTCTTT
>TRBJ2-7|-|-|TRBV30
CAWSVSRWQEQYF
TGTGCCTGGAGTGTATCCAGGTGGCAAGAGCAGTACTTC
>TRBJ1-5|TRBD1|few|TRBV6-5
CASGGTGGNQPQHF
TGTGCCAGCGGCGGGACAGGCGGCAATCAGCCCCAGCATTTT
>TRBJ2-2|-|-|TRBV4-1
CASSQDEMGGWTGELFF
TGCGCCAGCAGCCAAGATGAGATGGGCGGGTGGACCGGGGAGCTGTTTTTT
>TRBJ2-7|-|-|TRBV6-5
CASTLLGTYEQYF
TGTGCCAGCACTCTCCTAGGGACATACGAGCAGTACTTC
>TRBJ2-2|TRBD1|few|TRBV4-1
CASSDRGNTGELFF
TGCGCCTCCTCGGACAGGGGGAACACCGGGGAGCTGTTTTTT
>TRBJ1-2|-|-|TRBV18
CASSPDSGYGYTF
TGTGCCAGCTCCCCAGACAGTGGCTATGGCTACACCTTC
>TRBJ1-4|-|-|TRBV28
CASSMVRSGKLFF
TGTGCCAGCAGTATGGTCCGGTCGGGAAAACTGTTTTTT
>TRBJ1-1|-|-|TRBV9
CASSVGRENTEAFF
TGTGCCAGCAGCGTAGGAAGAGAGAACACTGAAGCTTTCTTT
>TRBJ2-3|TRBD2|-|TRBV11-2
CASSWGTSGRSDTQYF
TGTGCCAGCAGCTGGGGGACTAGCGGAAGATCAGATACGCAGTATTTT
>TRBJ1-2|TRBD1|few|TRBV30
CAWSVGTGGSYGYTF
TGTGCCTGGAGTGTAGGTACAGGGGGGAGCTATGGCTACACCTTC
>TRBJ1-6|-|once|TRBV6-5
CASKIRGSNSPLHF
TGTGCCAGCAAGATAAGGGGGAGCAATTCACCCCTCCACTTT
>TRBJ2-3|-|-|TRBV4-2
CASSQTPGNEDTQYF
TGTGCCAGCAGCCAGACCCCGGGGAACGAAGATACGCAGTATTTT
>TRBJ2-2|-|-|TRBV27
CASSLERGGTGELFF
TGTGCCAGCAGTTTGGAGAGGGGGGGCACCGGGGAGCTGTTTTTT
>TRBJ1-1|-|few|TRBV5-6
CASSFSGAGLAFF
TGTGCCAGCAGCTTTTCAGGGGCAGGTTTGGCTTTCTTT